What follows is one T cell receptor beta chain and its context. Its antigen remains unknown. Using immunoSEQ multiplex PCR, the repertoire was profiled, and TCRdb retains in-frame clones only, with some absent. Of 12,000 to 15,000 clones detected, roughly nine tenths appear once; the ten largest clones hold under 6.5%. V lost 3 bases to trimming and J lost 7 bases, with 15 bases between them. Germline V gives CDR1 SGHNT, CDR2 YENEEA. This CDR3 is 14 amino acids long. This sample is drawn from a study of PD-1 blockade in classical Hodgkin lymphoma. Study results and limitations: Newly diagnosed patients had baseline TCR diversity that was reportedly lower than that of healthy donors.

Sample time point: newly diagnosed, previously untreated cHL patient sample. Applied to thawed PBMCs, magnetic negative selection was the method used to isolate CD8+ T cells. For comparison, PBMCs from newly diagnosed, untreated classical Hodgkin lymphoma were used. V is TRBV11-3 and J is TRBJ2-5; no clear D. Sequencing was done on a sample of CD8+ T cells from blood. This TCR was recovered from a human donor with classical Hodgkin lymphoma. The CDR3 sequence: CASSLPMPGVTQYF. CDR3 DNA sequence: TGTGCCAGCAGCTTGCCCATGCCTGGAGTGACCCAGTACTTC. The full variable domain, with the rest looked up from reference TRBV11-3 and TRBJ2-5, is EAGVVQSPRYKIIEKKQPVAFWCNPISGHNTLYWYLQNLGQGPELLIRYENEEAVDDSQLPKDRFSAERLKGVDSTLKIQPAELGDSAVYLCASSLPMPGVTQYFGPGTRLLVL.